This T cell receptor beta chain was observed in a study of post-analysis software for immune sequencing data. Study-wide context: The patients showed relapsing-remitting, secondary progressive and progressive-relapsing multiple sclerosis courses.

Whole-study findings and limits: There were five or six TRBV segments more frequent in patients than controls, and TRBV5-6, TRBV5-1 and TRBV20-1 were among them. Samples prepared in the same batch strongly co-clustered by F measure. When compared against controls, multiple sclerosis patients showed significantly lower normalized Chao1 diversity.

Unique molecular identifiers tagged the TCR beta cDNA libraries. Out of roughly 0.95 to 11 million T cells, about 520,000 cDNA molecules were generated. TCRdb reprocessed the PCR reads via MiXCR and lists one record per CDR3 protein. This table has roughly 700,000 distinct CDR3 sequences, 25% to 30% appearing once. The germline gives CDR1 SSHAT, CDR2 FNYEAQ (reference sequence). The CDR3 consists of 14 residues. Trimming took off 5 bases at V and 6 bases at J, with 14 bases between the two ends. Points on this clonotype: No antigen is known for it.

The source material was blood. This rearrangement joins TRBV7-7 to TRBJ2-1, with D perhaps TRBD1 (5 bases). This clonotype was sampled from a girl between 10 and 17 years old with multiple sclerosis. CDR3 residues: CASSIGAGGNEQFF. The CDR3 nucleotides are TGTGCCAGCAGCATAGGGGCTGGCGGCAATGAGCAGTTCTTC. The full variable domain, rest sourced from reference TRBV7-7 and TRBJ2-1, is GAGVSQSPRYKVTKRGQDVTLRCDPISSHATLYWYQQALGQGPEFLTYFNYEAQPDKSGLPSDRFSAERPEGSISTLTIQRTEQRDSAMYRCASSIGAGGNEQFFGPGTRLTVL.